One sample yielded the 25 T cell receptor beta chains listed below, sequenced in a study of T cell responses to AZD1222 COVID-19 vaccine. The table came from immunoSEQ multiplex PCR; TCRdb's copy has only in-frame clones and leaves some out. The sample yields around 140,000 clones, roughly 92% seen once. The sequenced sample was peripheral blood, obtained on day 0 of AZD1222 vaccination. The origin of the receptors is an adult in good health.

The chain couples TRBV6-1 to TRBJ1-6; D is possibly TRBD1 (5 bases). CDR3 size: 14 residues. V lost 0 bases, J lost 10 bases, and 10 bases lay in between. Germline CDR1 and CDR2: MNHNS and SASEGT. CDR3 amino acids: CASSEALGGSPLHF. Written as DNA, the CDR3 is TGTGCCAGCAGTGAAGCCCTTGGGGGATCACCCCTCCACTTT.

This clone was counted only a few times. The J gene is TRBJ2-7, the V gene TRBV28; D unclear. Germline CDR1 and CDR2: MDHEN and SYDVKM. V lost 7 bases to trimming and J lost 4 bases, with 8 bases between them. The CDR3 consists of 11 residues. DNA for the CDR3: TGTGCCAGCACGACCAATTACGAGCAGTACTTC. Translation gives CASTTNYEQYF.

As regards this clone: In the same sample, other DNA sequences code for this CDR3. This chain joins TRBV24-1 and TRBJ2-3, with 9 bases aligning to TRBD1. Germline values: CDR1 KGHDR, CDR2 SFDVKD. V was clipped by 6 bases and J by 1 base; unmatched bases: 4. The CDR3 is made up of 15 amino acids. CDR3 sequence: CATSPGQGRTDTQYF. The CDR3 nucleotides are TGTGCCACCAGTCCGGGACAGGGACGCACAGATACGCAGTATTTT.

The rearrangement joins TRBV6-5 to TRBJ1-1; D remains unclear. Germline V CDR1 and CDR2: MNHEY, SVGAGI. The length of the CDR3 is 13 residues. Trimming shortened V by 0 bases and J by 4 bases, and 6 bases separated the two germline ends. CDR3 sequence: CASSYSAGTEAFF. The CDR3 region has the DNA TGTGCCAGCAGTTACTCCGCCGGCACTGAAGCTTTCTTT.

The chain recombines TRBV28 with TRBJ1-2, with 9 bases lining up with TRBD1. The CDR3 totals 13 residues. Germline CDR1 and CDR2: MDHEN and SYDVKM. The V and J ends lost 10 bases and 8 bases, in that order; junction bases with no gene match: 11. The CDR3 DNA reads as TGTGCCACCCCGGGACAGGGAACGGAGGGCTACACCTTC. This gives the protein CATPGQGTEGYTF.

A few counts support this clone. The chain couples TRBV6-2 or TRBV6-3 to TRBJ2-7, with 11 bases that match TRBD2. CDR3 length: 15 residues. The V segment lost 0 bases and the J segment 3 bases; nucleotides outside the gene matches: 1. CDR1 is MNHEY and CDR2 is SVGEGT in the germline V gene. The DNA of the CDR3 is TGTGCCAGCAGTTACTCCGGGACTAGCGGCTACGAGCAGTACTTC. Translation gives CASSYSGTSGYEQYF.

This clone was seen a single time. This rearrangement joins TRBV5-4 to TRBJ1-4; D is uncertain. There are 14 residues in the CDR3. V lost 4 bases, J lost 3 bases, and 10 bases lay in between. From germline, CDR1 is SGHNT and CDR2 YYREEE (reference sequence). As DNA, the CDR3 is TGTGCCAGCAGCCCCGAAAGCGCTAATGAAAAACTGTTTTTT. It codes for CASSPESANEKLFF.

The chain joins TRBV27 to TRBJ1-5; 7 bases line up with TRBD1. Germline assignment: CDR1 MNHEY and CDR2 SMNVEV (reference sequence). Germline trimming cut 6 bases from V and 5 bases from J; bases unmatched to any gene: 10. The CDR3 is 15 amino acids. The CDR3, as DNA: TGTGCCAGCAGAAAATCGGACAGGAAGGATCAGCCCCAGCATTTT. Translating gives CASRKSDRKDQPQHF.

This clone showed up just a few times. The chain carries TRBV3-1 (or the pseudogene TRBV3-2) and TRBJ2-2; 7 bases are a match to TRBD2. The V and J ends lost 4 bases and 0 bases, in that order; junction bases with no gene match: 5. CDR3 length: 16 amino acids. Germline CDR1 and CDR2: LGHDT and YNNKEL (reference sequence). The CDR3 is CASSRVLASNTGELFF. The CDR3 DNA follows: TGTGCCAGCAGCCGAGTACTAGCGTCGAACACCGGGGAGCTGTTTTTT.

The genes are TRBV11-2 and TRBJ2-1, with D unresolved. Germline V gene sequence: CDR1 SGHAT, CDR2 FQNNGV. The CDR3 is 17 residues long. The V gene lost 3 bases and the J gene lost 0 bases, with 15 bases spanning the gap. Written as DNA, the CDR3 is TGTGCCAGCAGCTTTCTCGGCGGCGCCAGCTCCTACAATGAGCAGTTCTTC. Encoded protein: CASSFLGGASSYNEQFF. Filled out from reference TRBV11-2 and TRBJ2-1, the complete variable domain reads EAGVAQSPRYKIIEKRQSVAFWCNPISGHATLYWYQQILGQGPKLLIQFQNNGVVDDSQLPKDRFSAERLKGVDSTLKIQPAKLEDSAVYLCASSFLGGASSYNEQFFGPGTRLTVL.

V usage is TRBV3-1 (or the pseudogene TRBV3-2) and J usage is TRBJ1-3, with D possibly being TRBD1 (6 bases). There are 16 residues in the CDR3. Germline-derived CDR1 and CDR2 are LGHDT and YNNKEL (reference sequence). V was shortened by 5 bases and J by 7 bases, with 21 bases between the two germline ends. CDR3 nucleotides: TGTGCCAGCAGCGTTACCCCTACAGGGTTTACGAACACCATATATTTT. This sequence encodes CASSVTPTGFTNTIYF.

The V and J genes are TRBV18 and TRBJ1-6, with 9 bases that match TRBD1. V lost 2 bases and J lost 8; bases outside the gene matches: 4. Germline V gene data show CDR1 as KGHSH and CDR2 as LQKENI. The CDR3 covers 15 residues. In DNA, the CDR3 is TGTGCCAGCTCACCAGCAGGACAGGGGTATTCACCCCTCCACTTT. It codes for CASSPAGQGYSPLHF.

Here the CDR3 reads CASSESPGTEAFF. CDR3 DNA: TGTGCCAGCAGTGAAAGTCCGGGGACTGAAGCTTTCTTT. The V gene is TRBV6-1, the J gene TRBJ1-1, with D hard to call. The CDR3 loop spans 13 amino acids. V was trimmed by 2 bases and J by 5 bases, leaving 9 bases between them. Germline CDR1 reads MNHNS; CDR2 reads SASEGT.

This chain uses TRBV28 with TRBJ2-3, with 10 bases fitting TRBD1. The CDR3 extends over 15 amino acids. CDR1 is MDHEN and CDR2 is SYDVKM in the germline V gene. V dropped 10 bases and J dropped 1; count of bases not matched to a gene: 8. The CDR3 protein is CAISTGGEGTDTQYF. The DNA for the CDR3 is TGTGCCATCTCGACAGGGGGCGAAGGCACAGATACGCAGTATTTT.

This clone occurred once. The J gene is TRBJ2-5, the V gene TRBV4-1; no clear D. Trimming removed 3 bases from V and 1 base from J, with 0 bases in between. The CDR3 is made up of 11 amino acids. The germline CDR1 and CDR2 sequences are MGHRA and YSYEKL. In DNA, the CDR3 is TGCGCCAGCAGCCACCAAGAGACCCAGTACTTC. This gives the protein CASSHQETQYF.

Only a few counts were recorded for this clone. The V and J genes are TRBV6-4 and TRBJ2-2, with no clear D. Per the germline V gene, CDR1 is MRHNA and CDR2 is SNTAGT. The CDR3 has 13 residues. V lost 3 bases and J lost 6, with 8 bases in between. In DNA, the CDR3 is TGTGCCAGCAGTGAAAAGGAGTCCGGGGAGCTGTTTTTT. This translates into CASSEKESGELFF.

The chain couples TRBV2 to TRBJ1-2; the match to TRBD1 covers 8 bases. CDR1 and CDR2 from the germline V gene are SNHLY and FYNNEI. The V segment lost 5 bases and the J segment 8 bases; nucleotides outside the gene matches: 10. The CDR3 covers 14 residues. The CDR3 sequence is CASSFDRGGSGYTF. The CDR3 DNA follows: TGTGCCAGCAGTTTCGACAGGGGAGGAAGCGGCTACACCTTC.

In DNA form, the CDR3 reads TGTGCCAGCAGCTTAGGGGTTAGCAGCTCAAGGTCATTGCGCGAAGCTTTCTTT. It yields the protein CASSLGVSSSRSLREAFF. The J gene is TRBJ1-1, the V gene TRBV7-2; D call uncertain. The CDR3 extends over 18 amino acids. Per germline, CDR1 SGHTA and CDR2 FQGNSA. V was trimmed by 1 base and J by 8 bases, leaving 26 bases between them. The complete variable domain, with remaining parts taken from reference TRBV7-2 and TRBJ1-1, reads GAGVSQSPSNKVTEKGKDVELRCDPISGHTALYWYRQSLGQGLEFLIYFQGNSAPDKSGLPSDRFSAERTGGSVSTLTIQRTQQEDSAVYLCASSLGVSSSRSLREAFFGQGTRLTVV.

The chain links TRBV7-9 to TRBJ2-1, with TRBD2 identical over 11 bases. CDR3 length equals 17 residues. The V and J ends lost 8 bases and 9 bases, in that order; junction bases with no gene match: 18. CDR1 is SEHNR and CDR2 is FQNEAQ in the germline V gene (reference sequence). Here the CDR3 DNA reads TGTGCCAGCTGTCACCTCGGACTAGCGGGCTCCGGCAGTGAGCAGTTCTTC. This gives the protein CASCHLGLAGSGSEQFF.

V is TRBV10-3 and J is TRBJ2-1, with D uncertain. The CDR3 covers 10 residues. From germline, CDR1 is ENHRY and CDR2 SYGVKD. V was cut by 8 bases and J by 6 bases, with 5 bases left in between. CDR3 residues: CAIGVNEQFF. The CDR3 coding sequence is TGTGCCATCGGAGTCAATGAGCAGTTCTTC.

The CDR3 protein is CASSESSGQGYEQYF. In nucleotides, the CDR3 is TGCGCCAGCAGTGAGTCTTCGGGACAGGGTTACGAGCAGTACTTC. The chain couples TRBV10-2 to TRBJ2-7; TRBD1 aligns across 9 bases. The CDR3 runs 15 residues. The V gene end was trimmed by 0 bases and the J gene end by 4 bases; junction bases not matched to a gene: 4. Germline assignment: CDR1 WSHSY and CDR2 SAAADI.

This rearrangement joins TRBV5-4 to TRBJ2-5, with D possibly being TRBD1 (6 bases). CDR1 SGHNT and CDR2 YYREEE come from the germline V gene (reference sequence). The V end lost 3 bases, the J end lost 1 base, and 10 bases lay between the germline ends. The CDR3 length is 14 residues. The CDR3: CASSSGQIQETQYF. The DNA of the CDR3 is TGTGCCAGCAGCTCCGGACAGATCCAAGAGACCCAGTACTTC.

The V gene is TRBV7-9, the J gene TRBJ1-5; D may be TRBD1 (5 bases). Per the germline V gene, CDR1 is SEHNR and CDR2 is FQNEAQ (reference sequence). V shed 5 bases and J shed 2 bases, with 13 bases lying between them. The CDR3 totals 15 residues. Here the CDR3 DNA reads TGTGCCAGCAGCGCGCCAGGGCTGGGCAATCAGCCCCAGCATTTT. It yields the protein CASSAPGLGNQPQHF.

The chain uses TRBV5-6 and TRBJ1-1; 8 bases agree with TRBD1. V lost 4 bases to trimming and J lost 4 bases; unmatched junction nucleotides: 18. Per the germline V gene, CDR1 is SGHDT and CDR2 is YYEEEE. The CDR3 contains 18 residues. The CDR3 here is CASSHVVDRGDGGTEAFF. The CDR3 nucleotides are TGTGCCAGCAGCCACGTTGTTGACAGGGGAGATGGTGGCACTGAAGCTTTCTTT.

Here the CDR3 DNA reads TGTGCCAGCAGCTGGGACGGCCCCTCCTACAATGAGCAGTTCTTC. Protein product: CASSWDGPSYNEQFF. The chain links TRBV5-4 to TRBJ2-1; possibly TRBD1 or TRBD2 for D (5 bases each). Germline values: CDR1 SGHNT, CDR2 YYREEE (reference sequence). The V and J ends lost 3 bases and 0 bases respectively, with 10 bases between them. CDR3 size: 15 residues.